This is a list of T cell receptor beta chains from one sample in a study of graft-versus-host responses after intestinal transplantation. Measured with immunoSEQ multiplex PCR; TCRdb has only the in-frame clones, and not every one. The sample yields around 110,000 clones, roughly 90% seen once. Their antigens are not known. The input for sequencing was unstimulated CD4+ T cells sorted from spleen or lymph node cells, taken before transplant. These receptors all stem from a human donor who was the organ donor for an intestinal transplant. Both conserved end residues are part of each CDR3. Size is stated for part of the rows, as once, few or many counts, or as a class when the clone is expanded.

v_gene	abundance	j_gene	CDR3aa
TRBV5-1	NA	TRBJ1-2	CASSPPGTGYGYTF
TRBV7-2	NA	TRBJ2-7	CASSPQTGSEQYF
TRBV19	NA	TRBJ2-3	CASSRDGSTDTQYF
TRBV14	NA	TRBJ2-6	CASSQEGDGANVLTF
TRBV18	NA	TRBJ2-4	CASSPRTGGDIQYF
TRBV7-2	NA	TRBJ1-6	CASSPSTGSLHF
TRBV10-3	few	TRBJ1-6	CAIKGGGGASPLHF
TRBV5-1	NA	TRBJ1-1	CASSFTTGVNTEAFF
TRBV7-9	NA	TRBJ1-1	CASSFQDTEAFF
TRBV5-1	NA	TRBJ1-2	CASSQDTRGLYGYTF
TRBV30	NA	TRBJ1-1	CAWRTGPNTEAFF
TRBV19	NA	TRBJ2-1	CASSMMAGSSYNEQFF
TRBV5-5	NA	TRBJ1-2	CASSSREIANYGYTF
TRBV15	NA	TRBJ1-5	CATSTAGTGGHQPQHF
TRBV21-1	once	TRBJ2-2	CASSAHLLDRITGELFF
TRBV18	NA	TRBJ2-1	CASSLGLAGGDNEQFF
TRBV7-9	NA	TRBJ1-2	CASRRGTNYGYTF
TRBV5-5	NA	NA	CASSLSVRLGRHNEQYF
TRBV7-7	NA	TRBJ2-7	CASSLGREQEQYF
TRBV11-2	NA	TRBJ2-4	CASSLGTGRMNIQYF
TRBV5-1	NA	TRBJ1-4	CASMGRGEKLFF
TRBV5-6	NA	TRBJ1-3	CASSFGAASSGNTIYF
TRBV19	NA	TRBJ2-3	CASTQTSGGSTDTQYF
TRBV7-2	NA	TRBJ2-1	CASSLTGTRGNEQFF
TRBV7-8	NA	TRBJ2-5	CASAPNVGRETQYF
TRBV5-1	NA	TRBJ2-2	CASSLAGGGGELFF
TRBV7-8	NA	TRBJ2-7	CASSLEELAGLGEQYF
TRBV2	NA	TRBJ1-2	CASSPGGSGYTF
TRBV19	NA	TRBJ1-1	CASSPTLNTEAFF
TRBV5-1	NA	NA	CASRAGGDYEQYF
TRBV7-6	NA	TRBJ2-5	CASSRRGGETQYF
TRBV9	NA	TRBJ1-6	CASSDGWGNSPLHF
TRBV7-9	once	TRBJ1-4	CASRDRSAEKLFF
TRBV6-5	NA	TRBJ1-5	CASRVESQPQHF
TRBV5-1	NA	TRBJ2-3	CASSRRGSTDTQYF
TRBV6-1	NA	TRBJ1-5	CASRDRDRGNQPQHF
TRBV6-5	NA	TRBJ1-2	CASSTGVSGYTF
TRBV29-1	NA	TRBJ2-1	CSVEGGSAEQFF
TRBV5-1	NA	TRBJ1-1	CASVGQLNTEAFF
TRBV7-2	few	TRBJ2-7	CASSPVGRRKEQYF
TRBV18	NA	TRBJ2-7	CASSHYRDRLSEQYF
TRBV2	NA	TRBJ2-7	CASSGSSYEQYF
TRBV5-1	NA	TRBJ2-3	CASSSTGNVPDTQYF
TRBV11-2	NA	TRBJ2-1	CASSGTSYNEQFF
TRBV28	NA	TRBJ2-1	CATVAIGARYNEQFF
TRBV5-4	NA	TRBJ2-7	CASRPGTDTSYEQYF
TRBV7-9	NA	TRBJ2-3	CASSLTRTSTDTQYF
TRBV4-2	NA	TRBJ2-1	CASSPRMAGDSYNEQFF
TRBV7-2	NA	TRBJ2-3	CASSLVTGGRPDTQYF
TRBV5-1	once	TRBJ1-2	CASSPINRKTYGYTF
TRBV2	NA	TRBJ1-2	CASRRQGLADGYTF